One and the same sample provided the 8 T cell receptor beta chains below, sequenced in a study of T cells in Graves' hyperthyroidism and ophthalmopathy. Researchers amplified the TCR beta CDR3 regions from RNA transcripts. When the TCR CDR3 underwent first-round RT-PCR, the HTBI primer set was used. TCRdb passed the multiplex PCR reads through MiXCR, listing each CDR3 protein once. The sample records around 240,000 distinct CDR3 sequences, 14% to 15% being singletons. Material: blood. These receptors all come from a woman in her thirties or forties with Graves' hyperthyroidism that later progressed to Graves' ophthalmopathy.

Notes on this clonotype: Just one base apart from a much larger clone, this may be a read error. The V and J genes are TRBV28 and TRBJ2-1; 11 bases are a match to TRBD2. Germline V CDR1 and CDR2: MDHEN, SYDVKM. There are 17 residues in the CDR3. Trimming removed 8 bases from V and 7 bases from J; junction bases left unmatched: 16. CDR3 in amino acids: CASGLRLLAGAWNEQFF. The CDR3 nucleotides read TGTGCCAGCGGTCTACGACTACTAGCGGGGGCCTGGAATGAGCAGTTCTTC.

This clonotype was found many times. The rearrangement links TRBV11-1 to TRBJ2-1, with TRBD2 as a possible D gene (6 bases). V lost 1 base to trimming and J lost 7 bases, with 11 bases between them. This CDR3 region has 14 residues. Germline-derived CDR1 and CDR2 are SGHAT and FQDESV (reference sequence). CDR3 nucleotides: TGTGCCAGCAGCTTAGTGCCGGGACTGAATGAGCAGTTCTTC. As protein: CASSLVPGLNEQFF. Full variable domain (outside the CDR3, taken from reference TRBV11-1 and TRBJ2-1): EAEVAQSPRYKITEKSQAVAFWCDPISGHATLYWYRQILGQGPELLVQFQDESVVDDSQLPKDRFSAERLKGVDSTLKIQPAELGDSAMYLCASSLVPGLNEQFFGPGTRLTVL.

This clonotype was seen once. CDR3 coding DNA: TGTGCCAGCAGTTTCAAAGCCTTCGGACTGACAGATACGCAGTATTTT. Its translation: CASSFKAFGLTDTQYF. The V call is TRBV27, the J call TRBJ2-3; D possibly corresponds to TRBD2 (5 bases). In germline, CDR1 is MNHEY, CDR2 SMNVEV (reference sequence). The V and J ends lost 3 bases and 3 bases respectively, with 16 bases between them. The length of the CDR3 is 16 residues.

This clonotype was observed at least ten times. J is TRBJ2-7 and V is TRBV5-6, with TRBD1 as a possible D gene (6 bases). The germline CDR1 and CDR2 sequences are SGHDT and YYEEEE. The CDR3 is made up of 12 amino acids. Trimming cost V 4 bases and J 6 bases, with 11 bases left between them. CDR3 DNA: TGTGCCAGCAGCGTACAGGGCCTCGAGCAGTACTTC. Residues: CASSVQGLEQYF.

This chain uses TRBV19 with TRBJ2-3, with D hard to call. The germline CDR1 and CDR2 sequences are LNHDA and SQIVND (reference sequence). The CDR3 covers 17 residues. With 0 bases removed from V and 1 base from J, the gap between germline ends came to 14 bases. The CDR3 region is CASSIELMAFGTDTQYF. For the CDR3, the DNA is TGTGCCAGTAGTATAGAGTTGATGGCCTTCGGCACAGATACGCAGTATTTT.

Many counts were recorded for this clonotype. In nucleotides, the CDR3 is TGTGCCAGCAGCCAAGATAGGTTCAGGGGTTTCTATGGCTACACCTTC. Amino acid sequence: CASSQDRFRGFYGYTF. The chain employs TRBV3-1 and TRBJ1-2, with D possibly TRBD1 on 6 matching bases. V gave up 0 bases and J gave up 4 bases, with 15 bases separating them. The CDR3 runs to 16 residues. Germline lookup yields CDR1 LGHDT and CDR2 YNNKEL (reference sequence).

The CDR3 DNA sequence: TGTGCCAGCAGCCCGGGATGGGCGGGAGGGCCGGATACGCAGTATTTT. Translating it yields CASSPGWAGGPDTQYF. This chain uses TRBV6-1 with TRBJ2-3, with TRBD2 identical over 9 bases. The ends lost 6 bases at V and 6 bases at J; junction bases unmatched: 13. The CDR3 is 16 amino acids. CDR1 and CDR2 (germline): MNHNS, SASEGT.

There are a few counts of this clonotype. The CDR3 here is CSARVTSGMQYF. The CDR3 coding sequence is TGCAGTGCTAGAGTAACTAGCGGGATGCAGTACTTC. J is TRBJ2-7 and V is TRBV20-1; 10 positions agree with TRBD2. V lost 1 base, J lost 9 bases, and 3 bases stayed unmatched. The CDR3 length is 12 residues. Germline V gene data show CDR1 as DFQATT and CDR2 as SNEGSKA (reference sequence).